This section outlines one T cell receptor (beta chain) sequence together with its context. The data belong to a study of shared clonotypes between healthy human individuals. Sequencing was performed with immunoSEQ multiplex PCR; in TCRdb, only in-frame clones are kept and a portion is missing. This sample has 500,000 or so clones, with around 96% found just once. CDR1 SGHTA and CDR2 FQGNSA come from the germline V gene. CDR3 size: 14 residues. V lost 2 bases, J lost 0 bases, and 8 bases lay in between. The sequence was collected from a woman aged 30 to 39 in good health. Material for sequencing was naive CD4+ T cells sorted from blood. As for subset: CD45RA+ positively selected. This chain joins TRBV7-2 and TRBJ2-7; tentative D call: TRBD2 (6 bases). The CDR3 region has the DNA TGTGCCAGCAGCTTACGGCGGGGCTCCTACGAGCAGTACTTC. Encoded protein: CASSLRRGSYEQYF.